The 24 T cell receptor beta chains below all came from one sample that was sequenced in a study of molecular identifiers for immune sequencing clone quantification. TCRdb used MiXCR to reprocess the PCR reads, holding one entry per CDR3 protein. The sample yields approximately 500,000 distinct CDR3 sequences, around 23% seen once. Sequencing was performed on naive CD8+ T cells from blood, with Jurkat cell RNA spiked in. The subset here: FACS-sorted CD8+CD4-CCR7+CD45RA+ naive T cells. The receptors come from a human donor in good health. Some libraries in this study had Jurkat cell RNA spiked in.

The chain recombines TRBV9 with TRBJ1-6, with 7 bases fitting TRBD1. CDR3 size: 14 residues. The ends lost 4 bases at V and 7 bases at J; junction bases unmatched: 5. The germline gives CDR1 SGDLS, CDR2 YYNGEE. Written as DNA, the CDR3 is TGTGCCAGCAGCCAGGGGGGAGGGAATTCACCCCTCCACTTT. Its translation: CASSQGGGNSPLHF.

This clonotype was detected only a few times. Possible read error: a much larger clone is one base away. This chain uses TRBV6-2 or TRBV6-3 with TRBJ2-6; perhaps TRBD1 as D (5 bases). The CDR3 is made up of 15 amino acids. Germline V gene lookup returns CDR1 MNHEY and CDR2 SVGEGT. CDR3 sequence reads: CASSQLRSGANVLAF. CDR3 nucleotide sequence: TGTGCCAGCAGCCAGCTGCGCTCTGGGGCCAACGTCCTGGCTTTC.

Comment on this clonotype: At one end the junction does not follow the germline gene, possibly because of a read error. This CDR3 is CASSLDIPLAGNYNEQFF. The CDR3 DNA reads as TGTGCCAGCAGCTTGGATATCCCCTTAGCGGGGAATTACAATGAGCAGTTCTTC. The gene calls are TRBV5-3 and TRBJ2-1; 8 positions match TRBD2. TRBV5-3 carries the ORF label, with uncertain function. The CDR3 contains 18 residues.

At least ten counts were recorded for this clonotype. J is TRBJ2-7 and V is TRBV7-9, with D perhaps matching TRBD2 (5 bases). V shed 8 bases and J shed 2 bases, with 19 bases lying between them. This CDR3 contains 15 residues. The germline V gene encodes CDR1 SEHNR and CDR2 FQNEAQ (reference sequence). The CDR3 reads CASGPVEPTTYEQYF. CDR3 coding DNA: TGTGCCAGCGGGCCGGTGGAACCGACTACCTACGAGCAGTACTTC. The variable domain in full, completed from reference TRBV7-9 and TRBJ2-7, reads DTGVSQNPRHKITKRGQNVTFRCDPISEHNRLYWYRQTLGQGPEFLTYFQNEAQLEKSRLLSDRFSAERPKGSFSTLEIQRTEQGDSAMYLCASGPVEPTTYEQYFGPGTRLTVT.

This clonotype was counted only a few times. J is TRBJ2-7 and V is TRBV12-3 or TRBV12-4; 9 positions match TRBD1. This CDR3 has 15 amino acids. Germline trimming cut 7 bases from V and 0 bases from J; bases unmatched to any gene: 7. CDR3 in amino acids: CASNEGTGYSYEQYF. The CDR3 DNA reads as TGTGCCAGCAATGAAGGGACAGGGTACTCCTACGAGCAGTACTTC.

This clonotype appeared many times. The V and J genes are TRBV11-2 and TRBJ2-3; no definite D call. V was pared by 4 bases and J by 2 bases, with 7 bases between. The CDR3 extends over 13 amino acids. CDR1 SGHAT and CDR2 FQNNGV come from the germline V gene. The CDR3, as DNA: TGTGCCAGCAGCTCCGGACCCACAGATACGCAGTATTTT. Translating gives CASSSGPTDTQYF.

This clonotype was seen ten or more times. The rearrangement uses TRBV7-8 and TRBJ2-6, with D unclear. Trimming stripped 4 bases from V and 0 bases from J, with 13 bases between. Germline assignment: CDR1 SGHVS and CDR2 FQNEAQ. The CDR3 is made up of 17 amino acids. The CDR3 coding sequence is TGTGCCAGCAGCTCCAATTACCCCCACTCTGGGGCCAACGTCCTGACTTTC. It is translated as CASSSNYPHSGANVLTF. Together with reference TRBV7-8 and TRBJ2-6, the CDR3 gives the full variable domain: GAGVSQSPRYKVAKRGQDVALRCDPISGHVSLFWYQQALGQGPEFLTYFQNEAQLDKSGLPSDRFFAERPEGSVSTLKIQRTQQEDSAVYLCASSSNYPHSGANVLTFGAGSRLTVL.

In its sample, this clonotype was seen a few times. This chain connects TRBV6-1 to TRBJ1-5; 8 bases are a match to TRBD1. CDR3 size: 16 residues. Germline CDR1 reads MNHNS; CDR2 reads SASEGT. Trimming cost V 5 bases and J 5 bases; bases outside gene matches: 11. CDR3 amino acids: CASSTTDRVMDQPQHF. For the CDR3, the DNA is TGTGCCAGCAGTACAACGGACAGGGTGATGGATCAGCCCCAGCATTTT.

This clonotype was seen more than once but under ten times. A much bigger clone sits one base away, suggesting this may be a read error. The chain carries TRBV29-1 and TRBJ2-3, with 12 bases that match TRBD2. Germline CDR1 is SQVTM and CDR2 is ANQGSEA. The CDR3 runs to 17 residues. The CDR3 DNA reads TGCGGCGTTGAAGATGGGGGGACTAGCGGGAGCACAGATACGCAGTATTTT. It translates to CGVEDGGTSGSTDTQYF.

This clonotype was seen repeatedly, ten times or more. This chain connects TRBV28 to TRBJ2-3; 12 nucleotides match TRBD2. The V segment lost 5 bases and the J segment 5 bases; nucleotides outside the gene matches: 11. Per germline, CDR1 MDHEN and CDR2 SYDVKM. This CDR3 is built from 17 residues. The CDR3: CASSPGLAGNYLDTQYF. Written as DNA, the CDR3 is TGTGCCAGCAGTCCAGGACTAGCGGGGAATTACCTAGATACGCAGTATTTT.

In its sample, this clonotype was seen many times. The chain recombines TRBV7-2 with TRBJ2-5, with D hard to call. Germline CDR1 is SGHTA and CDR2 is FQGNSA. CDR3 length equals 15 residues. V was trimmed by 3 bases and J by 3 bases, leaving 14 bases between them. CDR3 nucleotide sequence: TGTGCCAGCAGCTTCGATCTCGGGCCAAAAGAGACCCAGTACTTC. The encoded protein is CASSFDLGPKETQYF. Together with reference TRBV7-2 and TRBJ2-5, the CDR3 gives the full variable domain: GAGVSQSPSNKVTEKGKDVELRCDPISGHTALYWYRQSLGQGLEFLIYFQGNSAPDKSGLPSDRFSAERTGGSVSTLTIQRTQQEDSAVYLCASSFDLGPKETQYFGPGTRLLVL.

There are many counts of this clonotype. This chain connects TRBV7-9 to TRBJ2-3, with 9 bases matching TRBD1. V dropped 5 bases and J dropped 3; count of bases not matched to a gene: 9. CDR3 length: 16 amino acids. From germline, CDR1 is SEHNR and CDR2 FQNEAQ (reference sequence). The CDR3 DNA reads as TGTGCCAGCAGCGCAAACAGGGGGCTTATGACAGATACGCAGTATTTT. The encoded protein is CASSANRGLMTDTQYF. The variable domain in full, completed from reference TRBV7-9 and TRBJ2-3, reads DTGVSQNPRHKITKRGQNVTFRCDPISEHNRLYWYRQTLGQGPEFLTYFQNEAQLEKSRLLSDRFSAERPKGSFSTLEIQRTEQGDSAMYLCASSANRGLMTDTQYFGPGTRLTVL.

The J gene is TRBJ2-2, the V gene TRBV28; D remains ambiguous. Germline V gene lookup returns CDR1 MDHEN and CDR2 SYDVKM. Trimming removed 5 bases from V and 6 bases from J, with 10 bases in between. The CDR3 is 13 residues long. The CDR3 spells CASSPTTSGELFF. In nucleotides, the CDR3 is TGTGCCAGCAGTCCCACGACCTCCGGGGAGCTGTTTTTT.

About this clonotype: An end of the junction differs from the germline gene, which may be a read error. The rearrangement uses TRBV4-3 and TRBJ2-7, with TRBD1 identical over 9 bases. CDR1 is LGHNA, CDR2 YSLEER, per germline. The CDR3 has 15 residues. CDR3 sequence (DNA): TGCGCCAGCGGCCAGGATTCCGACAGGGGGTTCGAGCAGTACTTC. Translation gives CASGQDSDRGFEQYF.

The table lists this clonotype with a few counts. This chain connects TRBV20-1 to TRBJ2-7; D is unclear. The CDR3 contains 15 residues. The V end was cut by 0 bases, the J end by 0 bases, with 12 bases between. The germline CDR1 and CDR2 sequences are DFQATT and SNEGSKA (reference sequence). CDR3 sequence (DNA): TGCAGTGCTAGAGATCTCGCCTTGAGCTCCTACGAGCAGTACTTC. Its protein product is CSARDLALSSYEQYF.

This clonotype was counted between two and nine times. The gene calls are TRBV9 and TRBJ1-3; the D is unclear. V was cut by 2 bases and J by 0 bases, with 3 bases left in between. The germline gives CDR1 SGDLS, CDR2 YYNGEE. CDR3 length: 13 amino acids. The chain's CDR3 is CASSVNSGNTIYF. The CDR3 DNA follows: TGTGCCAGCAGCGTCAACTCTGGAAACACCATATATTTT.

Comments on this clonotype: Since a much larger clone is just one base distant, this may be a read error. The chain recombines TRBV7-6 with TRBJ1-6; D gene ambiguous. This CDR3 is 16 amino acids long. CDR1 SGHVS and CDR2 FNYEAQ come from the germline V gene. V lost 1 base, J lost 1 base, and 8 bases lay in between. The CDR3, as DNA: TGTGCCAGCAGCTTAGTAGCTCCGTCCTATAATTCACCCCTCCACTTT. It yields the protein CASSLVAPSYNSPLHF.

In this sample, this clonotype turned up many times. The chain employs TRBV7-2 and TRBJ2-5; a weak D match, TRBD1 (5 bases). V was cut by 6 bases and J by 0 bases, with 11 bases left in between. CDR3 length equals 14 residues. Germline CDR1 reads SGHTA; CDR2 reads FQGNSA. Here the CDR3 reads CASRAPGYQETQYF. The CDR3 bases are TGTGCCAGCAGAGCCCCAGGGTACCAAGAGACCCAGTACTTC.

This clonotype has a count of ten or more. The gene calls are TRBV4-3 and TRBJ2-5; tentatively, D is TRBD2 (5 bases). Trimming cost V 0 bases and J 0 bases, with 8 bases left between them. The CDR3 has 15 residues. Germline V gene lookup returns CDR1 LGHNA and CDR2 YSLEER. In DNA form, the CDR3 reads TGCGCCAGCAGCCAAGATTCCGGGGACCAAGAGACCCAGTACTTC. It translates to CASSQDSGDQETQYF.

This clonotype was detected many times. V is TRBV19 and J is TRBJ1-1; 8 nucleotides line up with TRBD1. This CDR3 contains 15 residues. V shed 4 bases and J 5 bases; nucleotides not matched to a gene: 9. Germline CDR1 reads LNHDA; CDR2 reads SQIVND (reference sequence). This CDR3 reads CASSTPDRGWTEAFF. CDR3 DNA sequence: TGTGCCAGTAGTACCCCCGACAGGGGTTGGACTGAAGCTTTCTTT.

This clonotype has ten or more counts. The chain uses TRBV29-1 and TRBJ2-1; 11 bases match TRBD2. Per the germline V gene, CDR1 is SQVTM and CDR2 is ANQGSEA. V lost 6 bases and J lost 3; bases outside the gene matches: 7. CDR3 length equals 15 residues. The CDR3 DNA reads as TGCAGCGTCCTGGGACTAGCGGAGAACTACAATGAGCAGTTCTTC. Translated, it gives CSVLGLAENYNEQFF.

In the case of this clonotype: The junction does not match germline at one end; this may be a read error. The rearrangement joins TRBV7-8 to TRBJ2-1; D perhaps matches TRBD2 (7 bases). The CDR3 has 14 residues. Germline V gene data show CDR1 as SGHVS and CDR2 as FQNEAQ. This CDR3 is CASSLGGAMYEQFF. The CDR3 nucleotides are TGTGCCAGCAGTTTAGGGGGGGCGATGTATGAGCAGTTCTTC.

There are a few counts of this clonotype. The CDR3 loop is CASNLFGSPGNEQFF. CDR3 DNA: TGTGCCAGTAACTTATTCGGGTCTCCCGGCAATGAGCAGTTCTTC. The chain combines TRBV19 with TRBJ2-1, with D unresolved. Trimming pared 7 bases from V and 6 bases from J, leaving 19 bases between. The length of the CDR3 is 15 residues. Germline V gene data show CDR1 as LNHDA and CDR2 as SQIVND (reference sequence).

At least ten counts were recorded for this clonotype. The genes are TRBV7-9 and TRBJ2-7, with a weak D call TRBD1 (6 bases). CDR3 size: 14 residues. Germline loops: CDR1 SEHNR, CDR2 FQNEAQ (reference sequence). The V end lost 1 base, the J end lost 4 bases, and 11 bases lay between the germline ends. In DNA, the CDR3 is TGTGCCAGCAGCTTAGTTCCAGGGGTATACGAGCAGTACTTC. As protein: CASSLVPGVYEQYF.